These 6 T cell receptor beta chains were all obtained from the same sample, sequenced in a study of blood T cell repertoires in COVID-19. Sequencing was performed with immunoSEQ multiplex PCR; in TCRdb, only in-frame clones are kept and a portion is missing. Of 150,000 to 200,000 clones listed, 86% are singletons. Sequenced: peripheral blood. The receptor source for this set is a woman in her 70s with acute or convalescent COVID-19.

This chain links TRBV11-1 with TRBJ2-1, with 12 bases that match TRBD2. J gave up 9 bases and V 2 bases, and 8 bases lay outside the gene matches. The length of the CDR3 is 16 residues. CDR1 is SGHAT, CDR2 FQDESV, per germline (reference sequence). In DNA, the CDR3 is TGTGCCAGCAGCTTAACTAGCGGGAGGCCCGAAGGTGAGCAGTTCTTC. Translated: CASSLTSGRPEGEQFF.

The chain combines TRBV11-2 with TRBJ1-2; tentatively, D is TRBD1 (6 bases). V dropped 1 base and J dropped 4 bases, with 13 bases sitting between them. Germline CDR1 and CDR2: SGHAT and FQNNGV. The CDR3 sequence is 15 residues long. CDR3 region: CASSLGRGSRYGYTF. CDR3 DNA sequence: TGTGCCAGCAGCTTAGGAAGGGGGTCCCGCTATGGCTACACCTTC.

The chain employs TRBV7-9 and TRBJ1-2; 9 nucleotides align to TRBD1. The CDR3 spans 16 residues. Germline trimming cut 6 bases from V and 1 base from J; bases unmatched to any gene: 9. Germline CDR1 and CDR2: SEHNR and FQNEAQ (reference sequence). CDR3 region: CASSPGQGLSNYGYTF. DNA of the CDR3: TGTGCCAGCAGTCCGGGACAGGGACTTAGTAACTATGGCTACACCTTC. Looking up the rest from reference TRBV7-9 and TRBJ1-2 gives the full variable domain: DTGVSQNPRHKITKRGQNVTFRCDPISEHNRLYWYRQTLGQGPEFLTYFQNEAQLEKSRLLSDRFSAERPKGSFSTLEIQRTEQGDSAMYLCASSPGQGLSNYGYTFGSGTRLTVV.

The chain recombines TRBV5-1 with TRBJ2-2, with D possibly being TRBD2 (5 bases). CDR3 length equals 16 residues. Germline values: CDR1 SGHRS, CDR2 YFSETQ. V lost 4 bases to trimming and J lost 8 bases, with 21 bases between them. The CDR3 DNA reads as TGCGCCAGCAGCCCAGAACGACCGGGGAGAACTGGGGAGCTGTTTTTT. Translating it yields CASSPERPGRTGELFF.

This clone was counted between two and nine times. This chain links TRBV19 with TRBJ1-2; unclear D gene. Trimming removed 3 bases at V and 8 bases at J, with 10 bases between. This CDR3 contains 12 residues. In germline, CDR1 is LNHDA, CDR2 SQIVND (reference sequence). The CDR3: CASSIRDFGYTF. DNA of the CDR3: TGTGCCAGTAGTATTCGGGATTTCGGCTACACCTTC.

The chain combines TRBV2 with TRBJ2-5, with D perhaps TRBD1 (5 bases). The CDR3 covers 14 residues. Trimming shortened V by 4 bases and J by 1 base, and 10 bases separated the two germline ends. The germline V gene encodes CDR1 SNHLY and CDR2 FYNNEI. The CDR3 region is CASSAQAAQETQYF. DNA of the CDR3: TGTGCCAGCAGTGCACAGGCGGCCCAAGAGACCCAGTACTTC.